The present TCR beta chain was sequenced within a study of a mutant IDH1 vaccine in newly diagnosed glioma. Study-level background: Patients got their first vaccination 4-6 weeks after radiotherapy alone, or with temozolomide cycles.

This clone came up a few times. The antigen is unknown. Germline-derived CDR1 and CDR2 are SGHTS and YDEGEE. The CDR3 is 17 residues long. Trimming shortened V by 1 base and J by 1 base, and 17 bases separated the two germline ends. Assay: immunoSEQ multiplex PCR; the TCRdb copy retains only in-frame clones and omits some. Of fewer than 55,000 clones in the sample, less than 70% were seen once. The time point is: week 47, end of study. In the vaccine, a single dose held 300 ug of the mutant IDH1 20-mer peptide, along with topical imiquimod. Each of the donors came in with new WHO grade 3 or 4 astrocytomas that were IDH1-mutant and ATRX-lost.

The clonotype comes from a man aged 35-49 years with glioma. Some clones in this sample may be carry-over from other donors' samples. Material: peripheral blood mononuclear cells (PBMCs), obtained from a glioma patient whose treatment included an IDH1 peptide vaccine. This chain joins TRBV5-8 and TRBJ1-1; D is possibly TRBD1 (6 bases). This CDR3 reads CASSLWGAPVRNTEAFF. CDR3 coding DNA: TGTGCCAGCAGCTTGTGGGGGGCTCCTGTCCGGAACACTGAAGCTTTCTTT.